This is a list of T cell receptor beta chains from one sample in a study of shared clonotypes between healthy human individuals. The method was immunoSEQ multiplex PCR; TCRdb's version includes in-frame clones alone and lacks a portion of them. The top ten hold under 2% of the sample, which has approximately 2,200,000 clones, about 92% seen once. The sequenced material came from naive CD8+ T cells from PBMCs. These receptors were obtained from a young man in good health. Some clones in this sample may be carry-over from other donors' samples. Each CDR3 is given with its conserved first and last residue. The D gene is left open where the match is weak. Clone size, where shown, is once, few, many, or a class for clones that have expanded.

v_gene: TRBV9; d_gene: .; abundance: .; j_gene: TRBJ2-5; CDR3aa: CASSVWDGQQETQYF; CDR3nt: TGTGCCAGCAGCGTATGGGACGGTCAACAAGAGACCCAGTACTTC
v_gene: TRBV27; d_gene: .; abundance: .; j_gene: TRBJ2-7; CDR3aa: CASRLSPGSEQYF; CDR3nt: TGTGCCAGCAGACTGAGTCCAGGGAGCGAGCAGTACTTC
v_gene: TRBV13; d_gene: .; abundance: once; j_gene: TRBJ1-5; CDR3aa: CASSFRGGNQPQHF; CDR3nt: TGTGCCAGCAGCTTCAGGGGAGGAAATCAGCCCCAGCATTTT
v_gene: TRBV7-9; d_gene: .; abundance: .; j_gene: TRBJ2-6; CDR3aa: CASSPRYSGANVLTF; CDR3nt: TGTGCCAGCAGCCCAAGATACTCTGGGGCCAACGTCCTGACTTTC
v_gene: TRBV5-8; d_gene: .; abundance: .; j_gene: TRBJ1-2; CDR3aa: CASSLGLQFTF; CDR3nt: TGTGCCAGCAGCTTGGGGTTACAATTTACGTTC
v_gene: TRBV13; d_gene: TRBD1; abundance: .; j_gene: TRBJ2-7; CDR3aa: CASSPTGTGGFDEQYF; CDR3nt: TGTGCCAGCAGCCCAACCGGGACAGGGGGCTTCGACGAGCAGTACTTC
v_gene: TRBV4-2; d_gene: .; abundance: once; j_gene: TRBJ2-7; CDR3aa: CASSQGLRAYEQYF; CDR3nt: TGTGCCAGCAGCCAAGGTCTCAGGGCCTACGAGCAGTACTTC
v_gene: TRBV28; d_gene: TRBD2; abundance: .; j_gene: TRBJ2-1; CDR3aa: CASSLGLAQPYNEQFF; CDR3nt: TGTGCCAGCAGCTTAGGACTAGCCCAACCTTACAATGAGCAGTTCTTC
v_gene: TRBV7-8; d_gene: .; abundance: .; j_gene: TRBJ2-7; CDR3aa: CASSLWGLAYEQYF; CDR3nt: TGTGCCAGCAGCCTATGGGGGCTAGCCTACGAGCAGTACTTC
v_gene: TRBV7-9; d_gene: TRBD1; abundance: .; j_gene: TRBJ2-1; CDR3aa: CASSLSGDSYNEQFF; CDR3nt: TGTGCCAGCAGCTTAAGTGGGGACAGTTACAATGAGCAGTTCTTC
v_gene: TRBV5-1; d_gene: .; abundance: .; j_gene: TRBJ2-1; CDR3aa: CASTTGLLDEQFF; CDR3nt: TGCGCCAGCACAACAGGGCTTTTGGATGAGCAGTTCTTC